A single TCR beta chain is shown here with its context. This specimen comes from a study of technical replicates of blood from several donors. Between the trimmed V and J ends, which lost 3 bases and 0 bases, there was a span of 17 bases. This CDR3 comprises 17 residues. The germline CDR1 and CDR2 sequences are MGHRA and YSYEKL. TCRdb's copy holds only in-frame clones and misses some; the assay was immunoSEQ multiplex PCR. Of around 100,000 clones in the sample, 96% were seen once. Material for sequencing was T cells isolated from PBMCs. This chain links TRBV4-1 with TRBJ1-1, with D unclear. This sequence was found in a human donor in good health. In DNA form, the CDR3 reads TGCGCCAGCAGCCACGATAGGTCACAGACCATGAACACTGAAGCTTTCTTT. Protein sequence: CASSHDRSQTMNTEAFF.